The 5 T cell receptor beta chains below all came from one sample that was sequenced in a study of beta chain features in type 1 diabetes. Expressed TCRB transcripts were sequenced because the entire RNA isolate underwent reverse transcription. Assay used: immunoSEQ multiplex PCR; TCRdb lists only in-frame clones, some missing. Among around 160,000 clones, around 50% were seen once, and the ten largest hold under 0.5%. Sequenced: Tregs from blood. The source of these receptors is a man aged 18 to 30 in good health.

This sequence joins TRBV9 and TRBJ2-7; 9 bases are a match to TRBD2. There are 15 residues in the CDR3. The germline CDR1 and CDR2 sequences are SGDLS and YYNGEE. The V gene end was trimmed by 0 bases and the J gene end by 2 bases; junction bases not matched to a gene: 3. This CDR3 is CASSVDPSGAYEQYF. The CDR3 nucleotides are TGTGCCAGCAGCGTAGATCCTAGCGGGGCCTACGAGCAGTACTTC. The full variable domain, completed using reference TRBV9 and TRBJ2-7, is DSGVTQTPKHLITATGQRVTLRCSPRSGDLSVYWYQQSLDQGLQFLIQYYNGEERAKGNILERFSAQQFPDLHSELNLSSLELGDSALYFCASSVDPSGAYEQYFGPGTRLTVT.

The chain employs TRBV20-1 and TRBJ2-2, with TRBD1 as a possible D gene (5 bases). The V gene lost 3 bases and the J gene lost 6 bases, with 5 bases spanning the gap. Looked up from germline, CDR1 is DFQATT and CDR2 is SNEGSKA (reference sequence). The CDR3 has 11 residues. The CDR3 DNA reads TGCAGTGCTAGGGGGCCCGGGGAGCTGTTTTTT. Amino acid sequence: CSARGPGELFF.

This clone occurred a few times. The V and J genes are TRBV9 and TRBJ2-1; D unresolved. The germline V gene has CDR1 SGDLS and CDR2 YYNGEE. The CDR3 is made up of 14 amino acids. Trimming stripped 3 bases from V and 4 bases from J, with 11 bases between. The CDR3 is CASSAPGAYNEQFF. In DNA, the CDR3 is TGTGCCAGCAGCGCCCCCGGAGCTTACAATGAGCAGTTCTTC.

This clone has a handful of counts. This chain uses TRBV29-1 with TRBJ2-5; 10 bases are shared with TRBD1. Germline V gene lookup returns CDR1 SQVTM and CDR2 ANQGSEA. The V and J ends lost 3 bases and 4 bases, in that order; junction bases with no gene match: 5. The CDR3 runs to 14 residues. The CDR3 spells CSVETGGWVETQYF. The CDR3 nucleotides are TGCAGCGTTGAGACAGGGGGCTGGGTAGAGACCCAGTACTTC.

This chain joins TRBV28 and TRBJ1-2; 7 nucleotides align to TRBD1. The trim removed 5 bases at V and 2 bases at J, leaving 8 bases unmatched. CDR3 length: 15 amino acids. In germline, CDR1 is MDHEN, CDR2 SYDVKM. Here the CDR3 DNA reads TGTGCCAGCAGTCCCCCGGGACAGCCAAACTATGGCTACACCTTC. This sequence encodes CASSPPGQPNYGYTF.